These 9 T cell receptor beta chains came from one sample sequenced in a study of blood T cell repertoires in COVID-19. The table came from immunoSEQ multiplex PCR; TCRdb's copy has only in-frame clones and leaves some out. The sample holds hundreds of thousands of clones; 70% to 90% are singletons and the top ten take approximately 0.9%. Input material: PBMCs or T cells enriched from blood (not recorded which). Source of these receptors: a man in his fifties who had been exposed to COVID-19.

The chain couples TRBV11-1 to TRBJ1-2, with D perhaps matching TRBD1 (5 bases). V was cut by 5 bases and J by 0 bases, with 13 bases left in between. From germline, CDR1 is SGHAT and CDR2 FQDESV (reference sequence). CDR3 length: 15 residues. This CDR3 reads CASSTRGGTNYGYTF. The CDR3 coding sequence is TGTGCCAGCAGCACACGCGGGGGGACTAACTATGGCTACACCTTC.

J is TRBJ1-4 and V is TRBV2; 10 nucleotides agree with TRBD1. Germline assignment: CDR1 SNHLY and CDR2 FYNNEI. The CDR3 consists of 15 residues. V dropped 6 bases and J dropped 8; count of bases not matched to a gene: 9. Here the CDR3 reads CASRATGGIGEKLFF. The CDR3 DNA reads as TGTGCCAGCAGGGCGACAGGGGGCATTGGCGAAAAACTGTTTTTT.

V usage is TRBV6-5 and J usage is TRBJ2-1; TRBD2 aligns across 8 bases. With V trimmed by 6 bases and J by 2 bases, 6 bases remained unmatched. The CDR3 consists of 15 residues. The germline V gene encodes CDR1 MNHEY and CDR2 SVGAGI. The CDR3 DNA is TGTGCCAGCAGCGTAACTAGCGGCACCTACAATGAGCAGTTCTTC. It is translated as CASSVTSGTYNEQFF.

The chain carries TRBV9 and TRBJ2-6, with 7 bases fitting TRBD1. Germline-derived CDR1 and CDR2 are SGDLS and YYNGEE. The CDR3 covers 19 residues. The J segment lost 5 bases and the V segment lost 0 bases, leaving 14 bases of the junction unmatched. CDR3 sequence (DNA): TGTGCCAGCAGCGTAGCGAGGGGGCAGGGGGATCGGAGGGCCAACGTCCTGACTTTC. Translation gives CASSVARGQGDRRANVLTF. The full variable domain, with the rest looked up from reference TRBV9 and TRBJ2-6, is DSGVTQTPKHLITATGQRVTLRCSPRSGDLSVYWYQQSLDQGLQFLIQYYNGEERAKGNILERFSAQQFPDLHSELNLSSLELGDSALYFCASSVARGQGDRRANVLTFGAGSRLTVL.

This rearrangement joins TRBV7-3 to TRBJ2-1, with a tentative D call TRBD1 (6 bases). There are 15 residues in the CDR3. Germline V gene lookup returns CDR1 SGHTA and CDR2 FQGTGA. The V end was cut by 4 bases, the J end by 3 bases, with 13 bases between. The CDR3 here is CASSWARDNYNEQFF. In DNA form, the CDR3 reads TGTGCCAGCAGCTGGGCCCGGGACAACTACAATGAGCAGTTCTTC.

In this sample, this clone turned up once. The same CDR3 also results from other DNA sequences found in this sample. The V call is TRBV11-1, the J call TRBJ2-1, with D perhaps TRBD1 (6 bases). This CDR3 has 13 amino acids. With 4 bases removed from V and 4 bases from J, the gap between germline ends came to 8 bases. Per the germline V gene, CDR1 is SGHAT and CDR2 is FQDESV (reference sequence). Here the CDR3 reads CASSSGQYNEQFF. In nucleotides, the CDR3 is TGTGCCAGCAGCTCAGGACAGTACAATGAGCAGTTCTTC.

The V call is TRBV5-4, the J call TRBJ2-7, with D tentatively TRBD2 (5 bases). CDR1 SGHNT and CDR2 YYREEE come from the germline V gene (reference sequence). The V gene lost 4 bases and the J gene lost 2 bases, with 22 bases spanning the gap. CDR3 length: 17 amino acids. CDR3 nucleotides: TGTGCCAGCAGCCGGGAACTTCACGGGGTGGTACCCTACGAGCAGTACTTC. This sequence encodes CASSRELHGVVPYEQYF.

This chain joins TRBV6-2 or TRBV6-3 and TRBJ1-1, with 8 bases lining up with TRBD1. CDR1 is MNHEY and CDR2 is SVGEGT in the germline V gene. The trim removed 6 bases at V and 4 bases at J, leaving 4 bases unmatched. The CDR3 is 13 residues long. The DNA for the CDR3 is TGTGCCAGCAGCAAAGGACAGGGCACTGAAGCTTTCTTT. It yields the protein CASSKGQGTEAFF.

The gene calls are TRBV9 and TRBJ2-3, with 10 positions matching TRBD2. The germline gives CDR1 SGDLS, CDR2 YYNGEE. V trimming: 3 bases; J trimming: 6 bases; junction bases outside the gene matches: 10. CDR3 length equals 16 residues. The CDR3 DNA follows: TGTGCCAGCAGCGCGCCTAGCGGGGGTCGTGCGGATACGCAGTATTTT. The encoded protein is CASSAPSGGRADTQYF.